These 15 T cell receptor beta chains were all obtained from the same sample, sequenced in a study of blood T cell repertoires in COVID-19. Some clones are missing from TCRdb's copy, which holds only in-frame ones; the method was immunoSEQ multiplex PCR. The sample shows 97,000 or so clones, less than 85% of them seen only once. The material sequenced was peripheral blood. The receptor source for this set is a woman older than 75 with active or convalescent COVID-19.

The chain joins TRBV27 to TRBJ2-1; 13 nucleotides align to TRBD2. Germline V gives CDR1 MNHEY, CDR2 SMNVEV (reference sequence). The V and J ends lost 6 bases and 6 bases, in that order; junction bases with no gene match: 17. The CDR3 totals 19 residues. DNA of the CDR3: TGTGCCAGCAGGCAAATTCCGGGACTAGCGGGGCCCTGGTTCAATGAGCAGTTCTTC. This codes for CASRQIPGLAGPWFNEQFF.

Turning to this clone: The junction and the germline gene differ at one end; a read error may be behind it. The chain employs TRBV5-1 and TRBJ2-7, with a possible D match to TRBD2 (5 bases). The germline gives CDR1 SGHRS, CDR2 YFSETQ. The CDR3 runs 15 residues. CDR3 sequence: CASSFISGISYEQYF. The CDR3 DNA is TGTGCCAGCAGCTTTATATCGGGAATCTCCTACGAGCAGTACTTC. Complete variable domain (other parts from reference TRBV5-1 and TRBJ2-7): KAGVTQTPRYLIKTRGQQVTLSCSPISGHRSVSWYQQTPGQGLQFLFEYFSETQRNKGNFPGRFSGRQFSNSRSEMNVSTLELGDSALYLCASSFISGISYEQYFGPGTRLTVT.

The rearrangement joins TRBV4-1 to TRBJ2-1; TRBD1 agrees at 9 bases. The CDR3 is 17 residues long. CDR1 is MGHRA and CDR2 is YSYEKL in the germline V gene. The V gene end was trimmed by 3 bases and the J gene end by 0 bases; junction bases not matched to a gene: 6. The CDR3 sequence: CASSHTGQGTSYNEQFF. CDR3 nucleotides: TGCGCCAGCAGCCACACGGGACAGGGAACCTCCTACAATGAGCAGTTCTTC.

The chain employs TRBV10-2 and TRBJ1-5; 7 positions match TRBD1. The germline V gene has CDR1 WSHSY and CDR2 SAAADI. Losses at the gene ends were 7 bases for V and 3 bases for J; bases not matched to a gene: 3. This CDR3 has 13 amino acids. CDR3 in amino acids: CASTDRDNQPQHF. Written as DNA, the CDR3 is TGCGCCAGCACCGACAGGGACAATCAGCCCCAGCATTTT.

The V and J genes are TRBV18 and TRBJ2-5, with 12 bases fitting TRBD2. Germline trimming cut 3 bases from V and 2 bases from J; bases unmatched to any gene: 4. The CDR3 runs 16 residues. CDR1 is KGHSH and CDR2 is LQKENI in the germline V gene. CDR3 nucleotides: TGTGCCAGCTCACCCCTAGCGGGAGGGTATCAAGAGACCCAGTACTTC. This translates into CASSPLAGGYQETQYF.

The sample holds one count of this clone. The V and J genes are TRBV6-2 or TRBV6-3 and TRBJ2-5, with D hard to call. Germline CDR1 MNHEY, CDR2 SVGEGT. Trimming stripped 2 bases from V and 2 bases from J, with 6 bases between. This CDR3 is 13 amino acids long. In DNA form, the CDR3 reads TGTGCCAGCAGTTACGGCAGGCAAGAGACCCAGTACTTC. This sequence encodes CASSYGRQETQYF.

The rearrangement links TRBV4-3 to TRBJ1-4; the match to TRBD1 covers 7 bases. The CDR3 sequence is 15 residues long. V trimming: 1 base; J trimming: 5 bases; junction bases outside the gene matches: 4. The germline gives CDR1 LGHNA, CDR2 YSLEER. The CDR3 loop is CASSQVETGNEKLFF. The CDR3 bases are TGCGCCAGCAGCCAAGTCGAGACAGGGAATGAAAAACTGTTTTTT.

The J gene is TRBJ2-1, the V gene TRBV11-2; 8 nucleotides match TRBD2. J was trimmed by 4 bases and V by 1 base; bases with no gene match: 6. Germline-derived CDR1 and CDR2 are SGHAT and FQNNGV. CDR3 size: 16 residues. CDR3 coding DNA: TGTGCCAGCAGCTTAGGACTAGCGCCCCAATACAATGAGCAGTTCTTC. Protein: CASSLGLAPQYNEQFF.

The V gene is TRBV19, the J gene TRBJ2-2; maybe TRBD1 (6 bases). Trimming pared 10 bases from V and 2 bases from J, leaving 14 bases between. Germline V lookup: CDR1 LNHDA, CDR2 SQIVND (reference sequence). The CDR3 extends over 14 amino acids. The CDR3 nucleotides read TGTGCCATCAGAAGGACAGCCAACACCGGGGAGCTGTTTTTT. The encoded protein is CAIRRTANTGELFF.

This clone was counted a few times. The J gene is TRBJ2-2, the V gene TRBV19, with 11 bases fitting TRBD2. Germline CDR1 and CDR2: LNHDA and SQIVND (reference sequence). CDR3 length equals 15 residues. J was trimmed by 7 bases and V by 6 bases; bases with no gene match: 7. CDR3 in DNA: TGTGCCAGTAGCATTCTAGCGGGAGGAATCGGGGAGCTGTTTTTT. Its protein is CASSILAGGIGELFF.

The V and J genes are TRBV27 and TRBJ2-7; D might be TRBD1 (6 bases). The ends were cut back, 2 bases at V and 2 bases at J, with 16 bases in the middle. The CDR3 is 16 amino acids. CDR1 and CDR2 (germline): MNHEY, SMNVEV (reference sequence). Here the CDR3 DNA reads TGTGCCAGCAGTTTAAGGGGGTACAGGGCTCCCTACGAGCAGTACTTC. This gives the protein CASSLRGYRAPYEQYF.

The V gene is TRBV30, the J gene TRBJ1-1; TRBD1 matches 9 bases. This CDR3 is 14 amino acids long. CDR1 is GTSNPN and CDR2 is SVGIG in the germline V gene (reference sequence). V was clipped by 6 bases and J by 5 bases; unmatched bases: 10. The CDR3: CACSYRDRATEAFF. CDR3 in DNA: TGTGCCTGTAGCTATCGGGACAGGGCGACTGAAGCTTTCTTT.

CDR3 DNA: TGTGCCTCCCGGGGATCTACCTACGAGCAGTACTTC. It codes for CASRGSTYEQYF. The gene calls are TRBV14 and TRBJ2-7, with D maybe TRBD2 (5 bases). Germline V gene data show CDR1 as SGHDN and CDR2 as FVKESK. The length of the CDR3 is 12 residues. V dropped 11 bases and J dropped 2 bases, with 13 bases sitting between them.

The chain couples TRBV5-1 to TRBJ1-6, with D perhaps TRBD1 (5 bases). Trimming pared 7 bases from V and 4 bases from J, leaving 9 bases between. Germline V lookup: CDR1 SGHRS, CDR2 YFSETQ. This CDR3 is built from 13 residues. CDR3 DNA: TGCGCCAGCCAACAGGATTATAATTCACCCCTCCACTTT. Translating gives CASQQDYNSPLHF. The whole variable domain, remainder taken from reference TRBV5-1 and TRBJ1-6, is KAGVTQTPRYLIKTRGQQVTLSCSPISGHRSVSWYQQTPGQGLQFLFEYFSETQRNKGNFPGRFSGRQFSNSRSEMNVSTLELGDSALYLCASQQDYNSPLHFGNGTRLTVT.

As to this clone: A read error may account for a junction end that differs from germline. The rearrangement links TRBV5-1 to TRBJ2-7; 7 bases map to TRBD1. The germline V gene encodes CDR1 SGHRS and CDR2 YFSETQ. The CDR3 has 13 amino acids. The CDR3 loop is CASSVTGNYEQYF. In DNA form, the CDR3 reads TGTGCCAGCAGCGTGACAGGGAACTACGAGCAGTACTTC.